This T cell receptor beta chain was identified in a study of blood T cell repertoires in COVID-19. Study-level information: COVID-19 samples collected from the United States, Italy and Spain covered acute and convalescent phases. PBMCs, B-cell-depleted T cells, or T cells provided the cDNA or gDNA that made up the material.

The germline gives CDR1 SGDLS, CDR2 YYNGEE. The CDR3 has 13 amino acids. V was cut by 0 bases and J by 8 bases, with 6 bases left in between. Original data processing: Reference gene primer amplification gave nucleated cell count estimates. Clones were sequenced by immunoSEQ multiplex PCR, and TCRdb holds only the in-frame ones, with some missing. From that table come the V and J calls and clone size; the DNA was used to work out D and trimming. Seen here are more than 60,000 clones, around 82% observed once, and the top ten hold less than 11%. The V and J genes are TRBV9 and TRBJ1-6; D is possibly TRBD1 (5 bases). The specimen was peripheral blood. This receptor was obtained from a man aged 60 to 69 with acute or convalescent COVID-19. The CDR3: CASSVVGDSPLHF. The DNA of the CDR3 is TGTGCCAGCAGCGTAGTAGGGGATTCACCCCTCCACTTT. Using reference TRBV9 and TRBJ1-6 for the parts outside the CDR3, the full variable domain is DSGVTQTPKHLITATGQRVTLRCSPRSGDLSVYWYQQSLDQGLQFLIQYYNGEERAKGNILERFSAQQFPDLHSELNLSSLELGDSALYFCASSVVGDSPLHFGNGTRLTVT.